Sequencing of this T cell receptor (beta chain) was carried out in a study of neoadjuvant nivolumab and ipilimumab in lung cancer. The study's findings and limits: Pretherapy blood TCR richness correlated positively with resected tumor richness. Only two of four nivolumab-treated tumors gained richness and clonality by surgery.

CDR3 length: 13 amino acids. Trimming removed 1 base from V and 1 base from J, with 5 bases in between. Germline lookup yields CDR1 SGHNT and CDR2 YYREEE (reference sequence). TCRdb's copy holds only in-frame clones and misses some; the assay was immunoSEQ multiplex PCR. The sample shows around 21,000 clones, more than 65% of them seen only once. Worth noting for this clone: Antigen specificity is unknown.

This chain connects TRBV5-4 to TRBJ1-1; no reliable D call. The sequence was collected from an adult with non-small cell lung cancer. Sequenced here: peripheral blood, sampled before neoadjuvant nivolumab, alone or with ipilimumab. CDR3 sequence: CASSLWENTEAFF. CDR3 sequence (DNA): TGTGCCAGCAGCTTGTGGGAGAACACTGAAGCTTTCTTT.